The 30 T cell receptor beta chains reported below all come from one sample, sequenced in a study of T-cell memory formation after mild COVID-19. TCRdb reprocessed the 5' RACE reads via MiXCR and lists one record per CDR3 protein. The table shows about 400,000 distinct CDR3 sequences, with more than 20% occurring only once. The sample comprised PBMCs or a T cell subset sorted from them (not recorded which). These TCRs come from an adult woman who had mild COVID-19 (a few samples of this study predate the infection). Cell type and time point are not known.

The DNA for the CDR3 is TGTGCCAGCAGCTTCTCAGGGAGGGGGACTAATGAAAAACTGTTTTTT. Translation gives CASSFSGRGTNEKLFF. V usage is TRBV7-2 and J usage is TRBJ1-4, with D possibly matching TRBD1 (6 bases). The ends were cut back, 3 bases at V and 2 bases at J, with 13 bases in the middle. Germline lookup yields CDR1 SGHTA and CDR2 FQGNSA. This CDR3 is 16 amino acids long.

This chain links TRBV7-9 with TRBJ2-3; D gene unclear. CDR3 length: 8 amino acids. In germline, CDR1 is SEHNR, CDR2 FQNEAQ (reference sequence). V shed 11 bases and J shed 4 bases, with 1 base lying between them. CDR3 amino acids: CAPDTQYF. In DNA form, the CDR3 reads TGTGCCCCAGATACGCAGTATTTT.

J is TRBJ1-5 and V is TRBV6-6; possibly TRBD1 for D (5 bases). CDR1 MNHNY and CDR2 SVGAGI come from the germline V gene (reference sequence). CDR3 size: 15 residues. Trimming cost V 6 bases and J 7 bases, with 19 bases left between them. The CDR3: CASRYIPGDRQPQHF. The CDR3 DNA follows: TGTGCCAGCAGGTACATACCGGGGGACCGGCAGCCCCAGCATTTT.

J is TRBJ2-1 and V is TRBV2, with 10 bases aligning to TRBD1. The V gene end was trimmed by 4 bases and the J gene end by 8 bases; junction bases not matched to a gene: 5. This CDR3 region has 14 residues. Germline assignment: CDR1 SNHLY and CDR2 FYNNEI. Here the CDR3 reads CASSVGQGYHEQFF. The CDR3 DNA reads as TGTGCCAGCAGTGTGGGACAGGGGTATCATGAGCAGTTCTTC.

This chain's CDR3 is CASSAPGTEEINTGELFF. The CDR3, as DNA: TGTGCCAGCAGCGCCCCAGGGACAGAAGAAATAAACACCGGGGAGCTGTTTTTT. The chain is built from TRBV7-9 and TRBJ2-2, with 7 bases lining up with TRBD1. Germline-derived CDR1 and CDR2 are SEHNR and FQNEAQ (reference sequence). This CDR3 is 18 amino acids long. V shed 5 bases, J shed 2 bases, and the junction held 14 bases outside the gene matches.

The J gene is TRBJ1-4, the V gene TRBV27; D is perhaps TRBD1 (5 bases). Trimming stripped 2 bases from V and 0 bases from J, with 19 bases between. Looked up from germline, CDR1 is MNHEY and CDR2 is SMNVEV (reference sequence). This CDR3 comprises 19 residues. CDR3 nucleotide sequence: TGTGCCAGCAGTTTACGATATGCTGGACACATGGCAACTAATGAAAAACTGTTTTTT. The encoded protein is CASSLRYAGHMATNEKLFF.

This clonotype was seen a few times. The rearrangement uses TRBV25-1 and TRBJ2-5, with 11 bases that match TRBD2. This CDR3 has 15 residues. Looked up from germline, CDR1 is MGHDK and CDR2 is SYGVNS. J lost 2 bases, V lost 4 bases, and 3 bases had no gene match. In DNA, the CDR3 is TGTGCCAGCAGTGTCTCTAGCGGGAGGCAAGAGACCCAGTACTTC. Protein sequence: CASSVSSGRQETQYF.

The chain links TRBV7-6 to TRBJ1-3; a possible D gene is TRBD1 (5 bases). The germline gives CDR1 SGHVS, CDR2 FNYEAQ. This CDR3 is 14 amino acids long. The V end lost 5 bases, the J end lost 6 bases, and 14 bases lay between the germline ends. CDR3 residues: CASSRRGDLNTIYF. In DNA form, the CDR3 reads TGTGCCAGCAGCCGCCGAGGGGATTTAAACACCATATATTTT.

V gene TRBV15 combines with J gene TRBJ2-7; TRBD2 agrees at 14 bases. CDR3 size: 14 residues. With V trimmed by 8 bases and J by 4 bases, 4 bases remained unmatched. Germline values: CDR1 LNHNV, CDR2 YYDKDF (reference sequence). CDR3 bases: TGTGCCACCGGGACTAGCGGGAGTGTGTACGAGCAGTACTTC. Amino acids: CATGTSGSVYEQYF.

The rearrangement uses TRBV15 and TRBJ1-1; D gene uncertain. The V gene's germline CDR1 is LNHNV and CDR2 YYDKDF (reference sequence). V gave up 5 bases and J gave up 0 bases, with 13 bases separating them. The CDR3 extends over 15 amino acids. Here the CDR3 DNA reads TGTGCCACCAGCCAACCAGGACGGTTGAACACTGAAGCTTTCTTT. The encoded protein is CATSQPGRLNTEAFF. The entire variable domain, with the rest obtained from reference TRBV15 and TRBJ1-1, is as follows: DAMVIQNPRYQVTQFGKPVTLSCSQTLNHNVMYWYQQKSSQAPKLLFHYYDKDFNNEADTPDNFQSRRPNTSFCFLDIRSPGLGDTAMYLCATSQPGRLNTEAFFGQGTRLTVV.

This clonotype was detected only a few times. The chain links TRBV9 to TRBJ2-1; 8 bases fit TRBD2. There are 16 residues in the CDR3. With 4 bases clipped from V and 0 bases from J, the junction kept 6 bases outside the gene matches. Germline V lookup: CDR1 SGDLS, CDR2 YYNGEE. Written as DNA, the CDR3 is TGTGCCAGCAGCCCGGGGGGGACTAGCTCCTACAATGAGCAGTTCTTC. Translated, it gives CASSPGGTSSYNEQFF.

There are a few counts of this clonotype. The CDR3 bases are TGTGCCACCAGTGATCTACAGAGGAGCACCGGGGAGCTGTTTTTT. As protein: CATSDLQRSTGELFF. This chain joins TRBV24-1 and TRBJ2-2; no clear D gene. The CDR3 covers 15 residues. Germline V gives CDR1 KGHDR, CDR2 SFDVKD. The V end was cut by 3 bases, the J end by 4 bases, with 11 bases between.

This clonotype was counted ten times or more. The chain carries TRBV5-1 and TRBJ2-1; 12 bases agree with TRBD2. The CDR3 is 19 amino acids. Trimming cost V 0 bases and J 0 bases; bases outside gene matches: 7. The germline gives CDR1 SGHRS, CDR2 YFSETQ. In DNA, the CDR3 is TGCGCCAGCAGCTTGGCCGGACTAGCGGGAATGGGCTCCTACAATGAGCAGTTCTTC. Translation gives CASSLAGLAGMGSYNEQFF.

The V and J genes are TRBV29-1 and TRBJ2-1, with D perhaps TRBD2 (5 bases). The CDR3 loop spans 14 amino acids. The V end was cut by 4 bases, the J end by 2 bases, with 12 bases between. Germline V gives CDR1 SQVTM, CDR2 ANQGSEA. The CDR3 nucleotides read TGCAGCGTTGCTTCTCGGGGAACCTACAATGAGCAGTTCTTC. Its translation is CSVASRGTYNEQFF.

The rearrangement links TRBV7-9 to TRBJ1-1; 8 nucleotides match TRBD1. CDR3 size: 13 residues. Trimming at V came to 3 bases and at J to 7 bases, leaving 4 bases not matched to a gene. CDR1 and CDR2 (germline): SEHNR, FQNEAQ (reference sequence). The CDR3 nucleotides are TGTGCCAGCAGCTTTCAGGGGGCGGGTGAAGCTTTCTTT. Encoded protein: CASSFQGAGEAFF.

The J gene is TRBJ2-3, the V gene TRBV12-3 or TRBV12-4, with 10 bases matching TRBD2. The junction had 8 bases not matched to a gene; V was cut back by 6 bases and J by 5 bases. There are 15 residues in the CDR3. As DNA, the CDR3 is TGTGCCAGCAGATCACTAGCGGGGCTGGGAGATACGCAGTATTTT. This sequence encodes CASRSLAGLGDTQYF.

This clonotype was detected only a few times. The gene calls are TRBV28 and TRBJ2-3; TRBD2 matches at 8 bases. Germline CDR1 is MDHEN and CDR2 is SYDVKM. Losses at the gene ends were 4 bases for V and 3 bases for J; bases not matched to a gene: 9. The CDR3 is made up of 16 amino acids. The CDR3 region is CASSSPGGPKTDTQYF. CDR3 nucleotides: TGTGCCAGCAGTTCTCCGGGAGGGCCTAAGACAGATACGCAGTATTTT.

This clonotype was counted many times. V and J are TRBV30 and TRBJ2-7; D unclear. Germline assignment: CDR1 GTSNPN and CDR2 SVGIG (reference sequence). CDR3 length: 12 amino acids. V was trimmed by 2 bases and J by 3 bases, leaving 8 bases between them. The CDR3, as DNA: TGTGCCTGGAGTCTCGGCTTCTACGAGCAGTACTTC. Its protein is CAWSLGFYEQYF.

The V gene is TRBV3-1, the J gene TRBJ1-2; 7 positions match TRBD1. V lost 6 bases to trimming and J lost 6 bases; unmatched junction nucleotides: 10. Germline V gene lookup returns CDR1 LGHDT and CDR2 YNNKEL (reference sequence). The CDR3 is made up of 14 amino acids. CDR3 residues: CASRIQGTHHGYTF. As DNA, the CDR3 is TGTGCCAGCAGGATACAGGGGACACACCATGGCTACACCTTC.

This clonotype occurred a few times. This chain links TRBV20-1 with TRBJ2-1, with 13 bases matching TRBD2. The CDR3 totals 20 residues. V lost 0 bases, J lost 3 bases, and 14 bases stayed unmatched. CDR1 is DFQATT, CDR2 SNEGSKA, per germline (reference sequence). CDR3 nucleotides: TGCAGTGCTAGAGACCCTGAAGGACTAGCGGGAGCGACCTACTACAATGAGCAGTTCTTC. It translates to CSARDPEGLAGATYYNEQFF.

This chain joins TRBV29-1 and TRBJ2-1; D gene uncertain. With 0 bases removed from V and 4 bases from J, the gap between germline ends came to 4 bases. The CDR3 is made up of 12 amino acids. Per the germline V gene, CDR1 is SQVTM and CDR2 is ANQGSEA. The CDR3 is CSVEETYNEQFF. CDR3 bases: TGCAGCGTTGAAGAGACGTACAATGAGCAGTTCTTC.

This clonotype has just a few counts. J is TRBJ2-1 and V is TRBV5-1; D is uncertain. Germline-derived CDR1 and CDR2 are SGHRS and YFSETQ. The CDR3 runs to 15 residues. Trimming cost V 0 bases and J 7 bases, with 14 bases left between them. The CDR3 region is CASSLEGPALNEQFF. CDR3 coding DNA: TGCGCCAGCAGCTTGGAAGGGCCAGCCTTGAATGAGCAGTTCTTC.

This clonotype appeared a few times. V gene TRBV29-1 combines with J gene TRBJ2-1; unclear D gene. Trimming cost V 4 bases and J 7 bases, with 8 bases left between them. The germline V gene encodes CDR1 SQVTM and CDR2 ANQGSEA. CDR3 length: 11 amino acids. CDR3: CSVGSQNEQFF. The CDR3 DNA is TGCAGCGTTGGTAGCCAAAATGAGCAGTTCTTC.

The chain's CDR3 is CASSPRTGAGSEAFF. The CDR3 DNA reads as TGTGCCAGCTCACCACGTACAGGAGCGGGGTCTGAAGCTTTCTTT. The genes are TRBV18 and TRBJ1-1, with D maybe TRBD1 (5 bases). V was trimmed by 1 base and J by 6 bases, leaving 15 bases between them. Germline V gene sequence: CDR1 KGHSH, CDR2 LQKENI. This CDR3 is built from 15 residues.

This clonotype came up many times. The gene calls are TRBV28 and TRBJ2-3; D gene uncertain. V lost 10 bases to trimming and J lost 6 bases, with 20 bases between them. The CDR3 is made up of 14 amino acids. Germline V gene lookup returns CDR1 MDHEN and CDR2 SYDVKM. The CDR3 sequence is CAIPPGEVSDTQYF. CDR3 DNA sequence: TGTGCCATCCCGCCAGGAGAGGTTTCCGATACGCAGTATTTT.

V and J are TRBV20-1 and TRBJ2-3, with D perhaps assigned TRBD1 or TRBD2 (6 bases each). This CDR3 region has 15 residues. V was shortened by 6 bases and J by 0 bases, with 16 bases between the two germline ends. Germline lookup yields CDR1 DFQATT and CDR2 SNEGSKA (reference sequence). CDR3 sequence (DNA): TGCAGTGCCCCCAATGCGGGACATAGCACAGATACGCAGTATTTT. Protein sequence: CSAPNAGHSTDTQYF.

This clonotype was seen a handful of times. This chain's CDR3 is CASSLTPTGKETQYF. In nucleotides, the CDR3 is TGCGCCAGCAGCTTGACCCCGACAGGGAAAGAGACCCAGTACTTC. This chain uses TRBV5-1 with TRBJ2-5, with 7 bases matching TRBD1. Germline CDR1 SGHRS, CDR2 YFSETQ. V was pared by 1 base and J by 3 bases, with 6 bases of the junction left unmatched. The CDR3 runs to 15 residues.

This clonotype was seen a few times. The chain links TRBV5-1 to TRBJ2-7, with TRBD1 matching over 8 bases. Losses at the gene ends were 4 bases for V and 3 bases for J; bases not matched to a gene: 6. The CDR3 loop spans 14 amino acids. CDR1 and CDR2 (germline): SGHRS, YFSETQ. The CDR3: CASSPGTGHYEQYF. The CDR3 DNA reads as TGCGCCAGCAGCCCCGGGACAGGTCACTACGAGCAGTACTTC. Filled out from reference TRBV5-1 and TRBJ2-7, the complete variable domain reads KAGVTQTPRYLIKTRGQQVTLSCSPISGHRSVSWYQQTPGQGLQFLFEYFSETQRNKGNFPGRFSGRQFSNSRSEMNVSTLELGDSALYLCASSPGTGHYEQYFGPGTRLTVT.

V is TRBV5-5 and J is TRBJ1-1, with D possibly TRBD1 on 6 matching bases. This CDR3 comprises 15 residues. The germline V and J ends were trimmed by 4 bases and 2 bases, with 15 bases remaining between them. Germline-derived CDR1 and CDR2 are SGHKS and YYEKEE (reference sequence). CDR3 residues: CASSPWRGLNTEAFF. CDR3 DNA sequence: TGTGCCAGCAGCCCGTGGAGGGGGTTAAACACTGAAGCTTTCTTT. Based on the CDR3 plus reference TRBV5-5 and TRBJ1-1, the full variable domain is DAGVTQSPTHLIKTRGQQVTLRCSPISGHKSVSWYQQVLGQGPQFIFQYYEKEERGRGNFPDRFSARQFPNYSSELNVNALLLGDSALYLCASSPWRGLNTEAFFGQGTRLTVV.

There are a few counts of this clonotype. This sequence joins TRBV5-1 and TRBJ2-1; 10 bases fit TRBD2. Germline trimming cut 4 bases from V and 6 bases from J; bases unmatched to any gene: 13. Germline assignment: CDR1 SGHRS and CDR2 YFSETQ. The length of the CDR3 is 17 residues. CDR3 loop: CASSPGSSGRPFNEQFF. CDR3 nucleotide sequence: TGCGCCAGCAGCCCCGGGAGTAGCGGGAGGCCCTTCAATGAGCAGTTCTTC.